These 14 T cell receptor beta chains came from one sample sequenced in a study of T cell changes during pregnancy in multiple sclerosis. Sequencing was performed with immunoSEQ multiplex PCR; in TCRdb, only in-frame clones are kept and a portion is missing. The sample records 40,000 or so clones, 75% to 95% being singletons. The sample here was CD4+ T cells from peripheral blood mononuclear cells, taken in the third trimester of pregnancy. Receptors originate from a female donor with multiple sclerosis, enrolled in a pregnancy study.

V is TRBV7-9 and J is TRBJ2-7; the match to TRBD2 covers 10 bases. The germline CDR1 and CDR2 sequences are SEHNR and FQNEAQ (reference sequence). The CDR3 length is 15 residues. J gave up 4 bases and V 0 bases, and 3 bases lay outside the gene matches. The CDR3 reads CASSLAVAGGYEQYF. For the CDR3, the DNA is TGTGCCAGCAGCTTAGCCGTAGCGGGAGGTTACGAGCAGTACTTC.

The chain carries TRBV19 and TRBJ1-5, with 8 bases identical to TRBD1. The CDR3 runs 16 residues. Germline CDR1 is LNHDA and CDR2 is SQIVND (reference sequence). Trimming at V came to 3 bases and at J to 6 bases, leaving 10 bases not matched to a gene. CDR3 loop: CASSIEGGQGGQPQHF. The CDR3, as DNA: TGTGCCAGTAGTATCGAAGGCGGACAGGGAGGTCAGCCCCAGCATTTT.

The V call is TRBV7-9, the J call TRBJ2-6; D unclear. The germline V gene has CDR1 SEHNR and CDR2 FQNEAQ (reference sequence). The V end was cut by 3 bases, the J end by 2 bases, with 5 bases between. This CDR3 spans 14 amino acids. The CDR3: CASSFHTGANVLTF. DNA of the CDR3: TGTGCCAGCAGCTTCCACACTGGGGCCAACGTCCTGACTTTC.

This rearrangement joins TRBV27 to TRBJ2-5; D not resolved. Germline lookup yields CDR1 MNHEY and CDR2 SMNVEV (reference sequence). V dropped 4 bases and J dropped 2 bases, with 8 bases sitting between them. The CDR3 contains 13 residues. The CDR3 loop is CASSSEIQETQYF. DNA for the CDR3: TGTGCCAGCAGTTCTGAGATTCAAGAGACCCAGTACTTC.

In its sample, this clone was seen once. The chain uses TRBV5-1 and TRBJ2-2; 11 bases line up with TRBD2. Unmatched junction bases numbered 0, after V lost 2 bases and J lost 3 bases. Germline CDR1 is SGHRS and CDR2 is YFSETQ. The CDR3 extends over 15 amino acids. The CDR3 here is CASSFSGRDTGELFF. CDR3 DNA sequence: TGCGCCAGCAGCTTTAGCGGGAGGGACACCGGGGAGCTGTTTTTT.

DNA for the CDR3: TGCGCCAGCAGCTCGGAGGGCCTTGGCACCGGGGAGCTGTTTTTT. As protein: CASSSEGLGTGELFF. The V and J genes are TRBV5-1 and TRBJ2-2, with D tentatively TRBD2 (6 bases). Germline lookup yields CDR1 SGHRS and CDR2 YFSETQ. Trimming stripped 3 bases from V and 4 bases from J, with 13 bases between. The CDR3 is 15 residues long.

This chain connects TRBV14 to TRBJ2-7; TRBD2 aligns across 9 bases. V dropped 4 bases and J dropped 2; count of bases not matched to a gene: 9. The CDR3 has 16 residues. Germline CDR1 reads SGHDN; CDR2 reads FVKESK. The CDR3 nucleotides are TGTGCCAGCAGCCCCCGTCGGAAGCGGGGGGCCTACGAGCAGTACTTC. Its translation is CASSPRRKRGAYEQYF.

The V and J genes are TRBV28 and TRBJ2-7, with 10 bases that match TRBD2. V lost 2 bases and J lost 6; bases outside the gene matches: 7. The length of the CDR3 is 15 residues. Germline CDR1 MDHEN, CDR2 SYDVKM. The CDR3 nucleotides read TGTGCCAGCAGTTTACCCGCTAGCGGGAGTTCCGAGCAGTACTTC. Its translation: CASSLPASGSSEQYF. Full variable domain (missing parts from reference TRBV28 and TRBJ2-7): DVKVTQSSRYLVKRTGEKVFLECVQDMDHENMFWYRQDPGLGLRLIYFSYDVKMKEKGDIPEGYSVSREKKERFSLILESASTNQTSMYLCASSLPASGSSEQYFGPGTRLTVT.

This sequence joins TRBV2 and TRBJ2-2; TRBD1 aligns across 8 bases. The CDR3 runs to 15 residues. Trimming at V came to 5 bases and at J to 3 bases, leaving 5 bases not matched to a gene. Germline loops: CDR1 SNHLY, CDR2 FYNNEI. The CDR3 loop reads CASSYDRGHTGELFF. Here the CDR3 DNA reads TGTGCCAGCAGTTACGACAGGGGTCACACCGGGGAGCTGTTTTTT.

The J gene is TRBJ2-1, the V gene TRBV19; tentatively, D is TRBD2 (6 bases). This CDR3 spans 16 amino acids. The germline V gene has CDR1 LNHDA and CDR2 SQIVND (reference sequence). The V gene lost 5 bases and the J gene lost 8 bases, with 22 bases spanning the gap. CDR3 DNA: TGTGCCAGTAGTCCCACGGTCGGGAGAGGTAGCTATGAGCAGTTCTTC. Translating it yields CASSPTVGRGSYEQFF.

The V gene is TRBV28, the J gene TRBJ1-2; weak D call: TRBD1 (5 bases). The CDR3 spans 14 residues. Trimming cost V 6 bases and J 2 bases, with 13 bases left between them. CDR1 and CDR2 from the germline V gene are MDHEN and SYDVKM. The CDR3: CASSRSGGNYGYTF. The CDR3 region has the DNA TGTGCCAGCAGCCGATCCGGGGGGAACTATGGCTACACCTTC.

The chain employs TRBV9 and TRBJ2-3; D unclear. The CDR3 covers 14 residues. V lost 0 bases and J 0 bases, leaving 5 bases between the germline ends. CDR1 and CDR2 (germline): SGDLS, YYNGEE. In DNA, the CDR3 is TGTGCCAGCAGCGTAGCAGTGAGCACAGATACGCAGTATTTT. Protein sequence: CASSVAVSTDTQYF.

The genes are TRBV6-4 and TRBJ1-1; TRBD1 might be the D (6 bases). Deletions cut 0 bases from V and 0 bases from J, with 8 bases between. The CDR3 length is 15 residues. Germline V gives CDR1 MRHNA, CDR2 SNTAGT. The CDR3 sequence is CASSDSNRVNTEAFF. The CDR3 region has the DNA TGTGCCAGCAGTGACTCGAACAGGGTGAACACTGAAGCTTTCTTT.

This clone was seen just once. The chain carries TRBV4-1 and TRBJ2-5, with D unresolved. Between the trimmed V and J ends, which lost 6 bases and 3 bases, there was a span of 11 bases. The CDR3 loop spans 13 amino acids. The V gene's germline CDR1 is MGHRA and CDR2 YSYEKL. This CDR3 reads CASRVLGEETQYF. The DNA of the CDR3 is TGCGCCAGCAGGGTTCTCGGAGAAGAGACCCAGTACTTC.